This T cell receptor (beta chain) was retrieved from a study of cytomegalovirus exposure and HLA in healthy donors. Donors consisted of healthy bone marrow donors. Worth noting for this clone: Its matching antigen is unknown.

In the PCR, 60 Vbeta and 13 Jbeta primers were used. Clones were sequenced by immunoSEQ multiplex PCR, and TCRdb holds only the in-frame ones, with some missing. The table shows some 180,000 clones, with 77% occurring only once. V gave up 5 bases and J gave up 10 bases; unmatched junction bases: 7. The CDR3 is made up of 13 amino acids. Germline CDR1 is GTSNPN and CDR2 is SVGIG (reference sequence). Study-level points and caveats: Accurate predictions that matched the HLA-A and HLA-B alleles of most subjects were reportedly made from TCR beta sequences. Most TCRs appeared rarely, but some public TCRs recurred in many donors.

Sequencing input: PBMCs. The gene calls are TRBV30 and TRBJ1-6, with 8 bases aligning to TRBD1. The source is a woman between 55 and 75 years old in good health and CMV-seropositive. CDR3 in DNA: TGTGCCTGGGGACAGGGTAAAGGCTCACCCCTCCACTTT. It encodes CAWGQGKGSPLHF.